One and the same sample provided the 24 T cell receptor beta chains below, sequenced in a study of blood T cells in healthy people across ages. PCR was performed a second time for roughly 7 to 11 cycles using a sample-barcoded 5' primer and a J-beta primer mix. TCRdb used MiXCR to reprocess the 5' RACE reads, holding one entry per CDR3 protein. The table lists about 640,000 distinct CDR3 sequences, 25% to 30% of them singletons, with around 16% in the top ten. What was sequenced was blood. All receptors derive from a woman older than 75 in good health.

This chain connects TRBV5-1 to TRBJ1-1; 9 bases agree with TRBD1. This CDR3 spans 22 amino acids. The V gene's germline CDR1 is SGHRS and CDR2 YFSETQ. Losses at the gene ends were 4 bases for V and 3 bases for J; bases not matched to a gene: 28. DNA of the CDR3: TGCGCCAGCAGCCCACACCCGCCGGGACAGGGAGAGAGGAGAGCCTTGGACACTGAAGCTTTCTTT. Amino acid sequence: CASSPHPPGQGERRALDTEAFF.

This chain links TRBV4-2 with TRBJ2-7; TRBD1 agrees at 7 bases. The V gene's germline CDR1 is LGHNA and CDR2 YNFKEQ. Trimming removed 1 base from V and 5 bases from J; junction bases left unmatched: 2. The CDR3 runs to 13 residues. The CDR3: CASSQVGTDEQYF. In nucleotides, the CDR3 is TGTGCCAGCAGCCAAGTCGGGACAGACGAGCAGTACTTC.

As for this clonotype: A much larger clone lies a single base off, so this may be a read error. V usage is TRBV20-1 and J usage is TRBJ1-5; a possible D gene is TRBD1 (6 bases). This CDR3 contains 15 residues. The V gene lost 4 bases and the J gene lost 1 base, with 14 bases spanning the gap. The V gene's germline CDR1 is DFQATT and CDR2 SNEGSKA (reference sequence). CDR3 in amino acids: CSATRTGQSNQPQHF. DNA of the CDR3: TGCAGTGCTACCCGCACAGGGCAGAGCAATCAGCCCCAGCATTTT.

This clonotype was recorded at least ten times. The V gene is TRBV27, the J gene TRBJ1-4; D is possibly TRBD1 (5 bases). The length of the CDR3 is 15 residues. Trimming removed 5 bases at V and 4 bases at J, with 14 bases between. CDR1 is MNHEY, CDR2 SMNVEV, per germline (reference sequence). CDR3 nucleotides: TGTGCCAGCAGTCCGCCAGACAGACGTAATGAAAAACTGTTTTTT. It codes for CASSPPDRRNEKLFF.

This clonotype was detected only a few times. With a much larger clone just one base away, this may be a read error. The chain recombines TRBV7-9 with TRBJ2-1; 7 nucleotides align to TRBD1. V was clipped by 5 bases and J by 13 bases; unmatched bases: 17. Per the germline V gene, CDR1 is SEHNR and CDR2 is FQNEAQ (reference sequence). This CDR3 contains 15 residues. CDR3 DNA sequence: TGTGCCAGCAGCGGACCGGGACAGCGCCAAGAGACCCAGTTCTTC. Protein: CASSGPGQRQETQFF.

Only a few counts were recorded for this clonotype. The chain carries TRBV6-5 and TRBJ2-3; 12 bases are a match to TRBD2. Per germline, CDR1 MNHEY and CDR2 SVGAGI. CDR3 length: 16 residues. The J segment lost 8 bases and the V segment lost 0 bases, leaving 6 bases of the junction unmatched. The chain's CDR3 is CASSYSWTSGAGTQYF. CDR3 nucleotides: TGTGCCAGCAGTTACTCCTGGACTAGCGGGGCAGGTACGCAGTATTTT.

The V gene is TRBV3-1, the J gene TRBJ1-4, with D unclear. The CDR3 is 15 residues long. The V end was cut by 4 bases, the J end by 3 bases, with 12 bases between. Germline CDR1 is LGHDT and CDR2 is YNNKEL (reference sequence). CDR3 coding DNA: TGTGCCAGCAGCCCGGGCGAGGGCGCTAATGAAAAACTGTTTTTT. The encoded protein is CASSPGEGANEKLFF.

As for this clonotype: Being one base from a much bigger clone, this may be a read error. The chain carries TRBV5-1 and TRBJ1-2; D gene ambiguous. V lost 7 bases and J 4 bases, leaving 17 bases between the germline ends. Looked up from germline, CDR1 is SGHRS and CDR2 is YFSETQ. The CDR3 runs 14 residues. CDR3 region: CASASEGSGYGYTF. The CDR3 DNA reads TGCGCCAGCGCTTCGGAGGGCTCGGGCTATGGCTACACCTTC.

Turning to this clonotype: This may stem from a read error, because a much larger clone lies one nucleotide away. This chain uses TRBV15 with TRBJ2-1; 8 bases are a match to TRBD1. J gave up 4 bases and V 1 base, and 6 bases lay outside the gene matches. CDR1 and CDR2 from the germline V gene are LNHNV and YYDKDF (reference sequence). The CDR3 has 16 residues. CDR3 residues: CATSRAHGTGYNEQFF. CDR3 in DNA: TGTGCCACCAGCAGAGCCCACGGGACAGGATACAATGAGCAGTTCTTC.

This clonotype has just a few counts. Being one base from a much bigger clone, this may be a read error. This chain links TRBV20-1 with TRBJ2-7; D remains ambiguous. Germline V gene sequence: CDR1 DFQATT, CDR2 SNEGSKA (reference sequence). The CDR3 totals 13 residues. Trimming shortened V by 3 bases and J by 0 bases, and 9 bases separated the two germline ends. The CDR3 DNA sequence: TGCAGTGCTAGGGTCATCGGCTCCTACGAGCAGTACTTC. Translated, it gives CSARVIGSYEQYF.

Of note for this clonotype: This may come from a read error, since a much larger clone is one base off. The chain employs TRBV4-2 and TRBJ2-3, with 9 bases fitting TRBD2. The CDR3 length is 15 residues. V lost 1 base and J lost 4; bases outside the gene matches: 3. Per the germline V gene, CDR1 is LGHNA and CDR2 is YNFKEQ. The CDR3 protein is CASSQGGGGADTQYF. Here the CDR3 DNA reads TGTGCCAGCAGCCAAGGCGGCGGGGGGGCAGATACGCAGTATTTT.

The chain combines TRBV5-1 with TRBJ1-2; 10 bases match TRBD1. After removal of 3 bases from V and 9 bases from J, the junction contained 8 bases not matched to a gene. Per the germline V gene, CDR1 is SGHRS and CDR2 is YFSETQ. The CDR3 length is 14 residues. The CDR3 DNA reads TGCGCCAGCAGCTGGGGACAGGGGATGGGACGCTACACCTTC. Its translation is CASSWGQGMGRYTF. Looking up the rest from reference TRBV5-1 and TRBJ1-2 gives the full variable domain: KAGVTQTPRYLIKTRGQQVTLSCSPISGHRSVSWYQQTPGQGLQFLFEYFSETQRNKGNFPGRFSGRQFSNSRSEMNVSTLELGDSALYLCASSWGQGMGRYTFGSGTRLTVV.

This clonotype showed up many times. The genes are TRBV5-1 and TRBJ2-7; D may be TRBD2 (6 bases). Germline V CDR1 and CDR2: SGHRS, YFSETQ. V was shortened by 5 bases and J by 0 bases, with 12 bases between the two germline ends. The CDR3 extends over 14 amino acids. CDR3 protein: CASSTDGSSYEQYF. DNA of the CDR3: TGCGCCAGCAGTACGGACGGGAGCTCCTACGAGCAGTACTTC.

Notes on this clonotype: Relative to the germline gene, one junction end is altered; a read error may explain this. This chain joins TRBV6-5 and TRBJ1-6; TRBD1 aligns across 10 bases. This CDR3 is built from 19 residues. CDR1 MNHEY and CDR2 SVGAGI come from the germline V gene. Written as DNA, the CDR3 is TGTGCCAGCAGTTACACCGGGACAGGGGCTAAATTTCATAATTCACCCCCCCACTTT. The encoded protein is CASSYTGTGAKFHNSPPHF.

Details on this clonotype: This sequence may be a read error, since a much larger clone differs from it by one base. CDR3 region: CAISESITLENRYEQYF. CDR3 DNA sequence: TGTGCCATCAGTGAGTCGATCACCCTCGAAAATAGATACGAGCAGTACTTC. The chain is built from TRBV10-3 and TRBJ2-5; D remains unclear. The last part of the DNA fits TRBJ2-7 better; the J call may be wrong. The CDR3 runs 17 residues. CDR1 ENHRY and CDR2 SYGVKD come from the germline V gene.

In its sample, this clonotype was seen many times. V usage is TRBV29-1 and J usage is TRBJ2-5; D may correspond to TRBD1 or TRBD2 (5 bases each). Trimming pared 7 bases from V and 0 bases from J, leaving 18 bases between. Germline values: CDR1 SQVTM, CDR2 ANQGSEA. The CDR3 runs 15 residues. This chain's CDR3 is CSAGDGGLYQETQYF. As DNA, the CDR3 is TGCAGCGCCGGGGACGGCGGCTTGTACCAAGAGACCCAGTACTTC.

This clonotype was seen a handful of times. Here the CDR3 DNA reads TGTGCCATCAGTGAGTCGCGTGTGGGTCATAGCAATCAGCCCCAGCATTTT. It encodes CAISESRVGHSNQPQHF. The rearrangement links TRBV10-3 to TRBJ1-5; D is undetermined. The V gene's germline CDR1 is ENHRY and CDR2 SYGVKD. The V end was cut by 0 bases, the J end by 0 bases, with 12 bases between. The CDR3 is 17 amino acids.

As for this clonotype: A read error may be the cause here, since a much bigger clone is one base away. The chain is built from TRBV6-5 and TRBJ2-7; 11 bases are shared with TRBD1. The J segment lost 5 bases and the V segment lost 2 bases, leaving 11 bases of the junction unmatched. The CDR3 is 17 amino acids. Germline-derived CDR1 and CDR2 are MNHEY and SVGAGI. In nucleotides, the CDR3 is TGTGCCAGCAGTTACCCGAGACTGGACAGGGGGCTACACGAGCAGTACTTC. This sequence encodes CASSYPRLDRGLHEQYF.

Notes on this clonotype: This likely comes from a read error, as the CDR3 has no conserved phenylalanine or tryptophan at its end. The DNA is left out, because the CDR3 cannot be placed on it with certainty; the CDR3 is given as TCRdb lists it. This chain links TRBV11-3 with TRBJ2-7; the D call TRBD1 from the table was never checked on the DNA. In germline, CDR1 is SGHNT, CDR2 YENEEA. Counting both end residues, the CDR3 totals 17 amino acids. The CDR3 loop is CASSLRTATGQGDTQYL.

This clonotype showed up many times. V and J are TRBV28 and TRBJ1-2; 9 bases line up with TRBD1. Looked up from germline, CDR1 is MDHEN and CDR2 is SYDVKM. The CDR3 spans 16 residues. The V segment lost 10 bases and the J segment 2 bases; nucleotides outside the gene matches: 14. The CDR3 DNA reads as TGTGCCACCCCCAGTGGGCTGGACAGGGGAAACTATGGCTACACCTTC. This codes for CATPSGLDRGNYGYTF.

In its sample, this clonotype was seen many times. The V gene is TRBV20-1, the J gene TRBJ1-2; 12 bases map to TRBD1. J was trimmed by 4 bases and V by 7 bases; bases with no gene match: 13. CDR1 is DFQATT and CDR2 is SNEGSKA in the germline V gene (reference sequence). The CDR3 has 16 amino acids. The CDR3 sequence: CSVPGQGASIGYGYTF. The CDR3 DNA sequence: TGCAGTGTCCCGGGACAGGGGGCTTCAATCGGCTATGGCTACACCTTC.

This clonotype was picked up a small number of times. The CDR3 DNA sequence: TGCAGCGTTGAGGGGCTAGCGGGAGTCAATGAGCAGTTCTTC. Its protein product is CSVEGLAGVNEQFF. The rearrangement links TRBV29-1 to TRBJ2-1, with 10 bases identical to TRBD2. Germline lookup yields CDR1 SQVTM and CDR2 ANQGSEA. The CDR3 extends over 14 amino acids. Trimming at V came to 3 bases and at J to 6 bases, leaving 5 bases not matched to a gene.

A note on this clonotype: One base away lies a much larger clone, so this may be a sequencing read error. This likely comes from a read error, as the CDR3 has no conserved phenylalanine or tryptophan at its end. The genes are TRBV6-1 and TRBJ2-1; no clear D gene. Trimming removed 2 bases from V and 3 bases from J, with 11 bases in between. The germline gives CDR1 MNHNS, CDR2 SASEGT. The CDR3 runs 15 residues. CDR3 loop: CASSESAWSYNEQFV. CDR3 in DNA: TGTGCCAGCAGTGAATCAGCGTGGAGCTACAATGAGCAGTTCGTC.

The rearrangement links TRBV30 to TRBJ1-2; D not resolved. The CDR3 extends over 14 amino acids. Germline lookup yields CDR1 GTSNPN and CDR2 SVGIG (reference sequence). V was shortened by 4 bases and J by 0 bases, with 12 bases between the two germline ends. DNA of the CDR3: TGTGCCTGGACGTCGATTCCTGCTAACTATGGCTACACCTTC. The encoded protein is CAWTSIPANYGYTF.